This paragraph reports one T cell receptor (beta chain). Its specificity is unknown. TCRdb ran MiXCR on the reads and lists one entry per CDR3 protein. The sample has about 530,000 distinct CDR3 sequences; roughly 29% are singletons. The sample is drawn from a study of T cell repertoires in cytomegalovirus infection. Overall study: A matching HLA type, together with CMV infection, was signaled by public TCR beta signatures.

From germline, CDR1 is KGHDR and CDR2 SFDVKD. CDR3 length: 18 residues. The V segment lost 2 bases and the J segment 4 bases; nucleotides outside the gene matches: 5. Overall study findings and caveats: Dominating the ex vivo response were HLA-C-restricted CMV-specific TCR beta clonotypes. Identification of carriers of CMV plus the relevant HLA was performed using cumulative public TCR beta family frequency.

This sequence was found in a human donor in good health (CMV status not recorded). Some clones in this sample may be carry-over from other donors' samples. The rearrangement links TRBV24-1 to TRBJ2-1; 15 bases line up with TRBD2. The specimen sequenced was PBMCs. The CDR3 reads CATSDSGLAGGMYNEQFF. The CDR3 DNA reads TGTGCCACCAGTGATTCAGGACTAGCGGGAGGGATGTACAATGAGCAGTTCTTC.